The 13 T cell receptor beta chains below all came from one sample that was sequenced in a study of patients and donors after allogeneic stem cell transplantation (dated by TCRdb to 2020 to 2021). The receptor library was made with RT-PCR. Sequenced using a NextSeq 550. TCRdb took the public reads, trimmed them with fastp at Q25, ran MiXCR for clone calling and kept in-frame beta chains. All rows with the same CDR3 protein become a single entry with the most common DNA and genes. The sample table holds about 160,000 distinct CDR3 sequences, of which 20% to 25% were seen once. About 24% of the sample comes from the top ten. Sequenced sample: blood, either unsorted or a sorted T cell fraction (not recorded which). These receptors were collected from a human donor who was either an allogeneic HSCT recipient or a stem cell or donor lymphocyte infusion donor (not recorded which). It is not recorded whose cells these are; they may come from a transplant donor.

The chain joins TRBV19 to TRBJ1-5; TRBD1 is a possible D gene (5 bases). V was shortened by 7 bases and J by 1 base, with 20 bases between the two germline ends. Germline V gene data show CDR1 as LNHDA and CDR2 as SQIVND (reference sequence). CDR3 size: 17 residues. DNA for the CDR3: TGTGCCAGTATGTTGAGGGGCAGGGAGTGGAGCAATCAGCCCCAGCATTTT. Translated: CASMLRGREWSNQPQHF.

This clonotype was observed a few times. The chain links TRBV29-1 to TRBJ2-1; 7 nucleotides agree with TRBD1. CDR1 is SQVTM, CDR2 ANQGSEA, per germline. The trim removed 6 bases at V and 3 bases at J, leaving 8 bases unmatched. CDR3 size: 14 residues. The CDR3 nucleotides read TGCAGCGTAATTTACAGGGGCCTCTACAATGAGCAGTTCTTC. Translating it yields CSVIYRGLYNEQFF.

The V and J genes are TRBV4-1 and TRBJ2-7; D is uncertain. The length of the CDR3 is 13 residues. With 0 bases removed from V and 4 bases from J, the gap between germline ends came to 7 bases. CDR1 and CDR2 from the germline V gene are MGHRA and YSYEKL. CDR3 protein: CASSQDDAYEQYF. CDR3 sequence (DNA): TGCGCCAGCAGCCAAGATGATGCGTACGAGCAGTACTTC.

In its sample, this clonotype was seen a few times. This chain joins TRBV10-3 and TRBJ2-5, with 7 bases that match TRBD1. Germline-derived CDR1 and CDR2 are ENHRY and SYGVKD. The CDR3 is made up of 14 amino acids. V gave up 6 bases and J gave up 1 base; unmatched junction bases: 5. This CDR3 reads CAIRGDRLQETQYF. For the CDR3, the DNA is TGTGCCATCAGGGGGGACAGACTCCAAGAGACCCAGTACTTC.

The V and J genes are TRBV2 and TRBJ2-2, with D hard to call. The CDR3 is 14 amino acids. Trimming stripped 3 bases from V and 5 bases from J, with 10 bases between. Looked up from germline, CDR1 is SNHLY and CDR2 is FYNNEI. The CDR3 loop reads CASSEEQWTGELFF. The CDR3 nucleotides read TGTGCCAGCAGTGAGGAACAGTGGACCGGGGAGCTGTTTTTT.

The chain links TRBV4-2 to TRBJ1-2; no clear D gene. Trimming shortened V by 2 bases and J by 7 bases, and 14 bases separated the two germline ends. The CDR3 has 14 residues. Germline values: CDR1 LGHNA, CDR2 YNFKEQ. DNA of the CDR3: TGTGCCAGCAGCCAACTTGGCCCCTCGGGTGGCTACACCTTC. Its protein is CASSQLGPSGGYTF.

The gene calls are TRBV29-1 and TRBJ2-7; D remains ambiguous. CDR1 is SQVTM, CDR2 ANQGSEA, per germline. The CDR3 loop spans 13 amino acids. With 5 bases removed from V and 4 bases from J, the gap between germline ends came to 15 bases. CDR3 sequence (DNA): TGCAGCGTTCGATTTGCCTCTGGATACGAGCAGTACTTC. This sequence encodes CSVRFASGYEQYF.

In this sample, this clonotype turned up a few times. The CDR3: CASMGRANTEAFF. The CDR3 coding sequence is TGCGCCAGCATGGGACGGGCGAACACTGAAGCTTTCTTT. The chain is built from TRBV5-1 and TRBJ1-1; TRBD1 might be the D (5 bases). The length of the CDR3 is 13 residues. With 6 bases removed from V and 1 base from J, the gap between germline ends came to 10 bases. Germline V gene data show CDR1 as SGHRS and CDR2 as YFSETQ.

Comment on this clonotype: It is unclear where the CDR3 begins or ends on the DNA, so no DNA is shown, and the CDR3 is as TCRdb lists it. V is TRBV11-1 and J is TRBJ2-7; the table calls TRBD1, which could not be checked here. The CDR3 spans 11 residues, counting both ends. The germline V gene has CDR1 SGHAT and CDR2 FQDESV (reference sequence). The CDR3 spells CASSFGAGAHF.

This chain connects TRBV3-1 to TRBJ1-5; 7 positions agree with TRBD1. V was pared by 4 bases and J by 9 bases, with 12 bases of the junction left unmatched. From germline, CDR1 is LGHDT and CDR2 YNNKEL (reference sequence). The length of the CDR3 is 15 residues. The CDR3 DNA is TGTGCCAGCAGCCCCTCAGGGGGGAGTTTGGGGCCCCAGCATTTT. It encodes CASSPSGGSLGPQHF.

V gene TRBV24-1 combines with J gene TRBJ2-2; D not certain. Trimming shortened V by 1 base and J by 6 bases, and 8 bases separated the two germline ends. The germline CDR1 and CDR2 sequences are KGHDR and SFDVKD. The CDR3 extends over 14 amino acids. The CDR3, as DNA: TGTGCCACCAGTGATTTTTGGGGATCCGGGGAGCTGTTTTTT. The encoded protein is CATSDFWGSGELFF.

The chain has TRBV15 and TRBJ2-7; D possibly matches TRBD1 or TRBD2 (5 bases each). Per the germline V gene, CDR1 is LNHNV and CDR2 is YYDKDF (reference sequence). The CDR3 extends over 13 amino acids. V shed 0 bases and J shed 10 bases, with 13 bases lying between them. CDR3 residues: CATSRDLGEPQYF. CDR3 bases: TGTGCCACCAGCAGAGATCTGGGGGAACCCCAGTACTTC.

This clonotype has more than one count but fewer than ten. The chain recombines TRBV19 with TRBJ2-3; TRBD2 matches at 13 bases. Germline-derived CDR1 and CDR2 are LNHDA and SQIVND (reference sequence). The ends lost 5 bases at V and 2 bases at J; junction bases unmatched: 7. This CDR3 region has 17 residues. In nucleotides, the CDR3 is TGTGCCAGTAGTCCACGGACTAGCGGGAGTCCCACAGATACGCAGTATTTT. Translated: CASSPRTSGSPTDTQYF.